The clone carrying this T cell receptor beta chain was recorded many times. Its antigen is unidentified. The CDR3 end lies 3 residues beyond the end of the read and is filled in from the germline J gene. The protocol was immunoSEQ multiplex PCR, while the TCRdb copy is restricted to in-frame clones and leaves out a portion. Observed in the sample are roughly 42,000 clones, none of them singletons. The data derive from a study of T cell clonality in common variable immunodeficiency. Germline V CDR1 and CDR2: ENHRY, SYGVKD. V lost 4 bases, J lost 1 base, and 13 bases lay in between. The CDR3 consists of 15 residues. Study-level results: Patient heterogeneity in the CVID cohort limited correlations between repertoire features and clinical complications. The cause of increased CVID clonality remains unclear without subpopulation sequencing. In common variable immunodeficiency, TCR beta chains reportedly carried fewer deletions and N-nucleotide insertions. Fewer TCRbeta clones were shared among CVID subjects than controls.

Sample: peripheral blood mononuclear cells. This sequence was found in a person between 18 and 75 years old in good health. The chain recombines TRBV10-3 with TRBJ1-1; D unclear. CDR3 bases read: TGTGCCATCAGTGGGCGGGTAACAGAGAACACTGAA. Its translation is CAISGRVTENTE. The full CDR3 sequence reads CAISGRVTENTEAFF.